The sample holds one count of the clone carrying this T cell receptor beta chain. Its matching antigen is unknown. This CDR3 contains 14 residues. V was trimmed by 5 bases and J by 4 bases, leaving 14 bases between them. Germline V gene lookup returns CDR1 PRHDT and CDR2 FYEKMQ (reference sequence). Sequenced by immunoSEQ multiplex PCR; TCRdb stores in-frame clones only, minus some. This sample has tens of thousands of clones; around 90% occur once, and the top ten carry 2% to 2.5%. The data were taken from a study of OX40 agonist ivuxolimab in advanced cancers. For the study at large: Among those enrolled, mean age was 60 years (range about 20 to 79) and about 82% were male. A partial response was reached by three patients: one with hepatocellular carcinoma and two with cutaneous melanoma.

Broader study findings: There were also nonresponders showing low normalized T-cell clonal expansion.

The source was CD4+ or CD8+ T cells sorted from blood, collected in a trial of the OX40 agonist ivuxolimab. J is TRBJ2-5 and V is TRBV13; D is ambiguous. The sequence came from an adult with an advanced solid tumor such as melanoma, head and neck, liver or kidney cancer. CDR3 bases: TGTGCCAGCAGCCCATTTAGGGCTCGAGAGACCCAGTACTTC. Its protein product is CASSPFRARETQYF.